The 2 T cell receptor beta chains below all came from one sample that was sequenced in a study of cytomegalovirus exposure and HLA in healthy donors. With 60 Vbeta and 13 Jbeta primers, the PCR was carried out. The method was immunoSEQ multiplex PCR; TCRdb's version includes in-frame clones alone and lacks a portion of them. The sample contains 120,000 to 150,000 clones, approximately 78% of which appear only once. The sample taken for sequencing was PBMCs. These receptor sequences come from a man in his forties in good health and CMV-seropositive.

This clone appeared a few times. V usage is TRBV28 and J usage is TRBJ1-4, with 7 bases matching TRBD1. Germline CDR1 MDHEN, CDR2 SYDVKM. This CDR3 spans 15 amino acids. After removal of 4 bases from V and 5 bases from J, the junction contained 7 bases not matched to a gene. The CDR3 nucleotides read TGTGCCAGCAGTTACGGCGGGACAGAAAATGAAAAACTGTTTTTT. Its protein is CASSYGGTENEKLFF.

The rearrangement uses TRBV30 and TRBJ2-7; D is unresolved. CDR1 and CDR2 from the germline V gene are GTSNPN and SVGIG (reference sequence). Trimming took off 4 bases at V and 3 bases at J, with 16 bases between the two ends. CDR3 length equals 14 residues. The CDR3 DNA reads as TGTGCCTGGACCCCTTCGCACATCCTCTACGAGCAGTACTTC. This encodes CAWTPSHILYEQYF.